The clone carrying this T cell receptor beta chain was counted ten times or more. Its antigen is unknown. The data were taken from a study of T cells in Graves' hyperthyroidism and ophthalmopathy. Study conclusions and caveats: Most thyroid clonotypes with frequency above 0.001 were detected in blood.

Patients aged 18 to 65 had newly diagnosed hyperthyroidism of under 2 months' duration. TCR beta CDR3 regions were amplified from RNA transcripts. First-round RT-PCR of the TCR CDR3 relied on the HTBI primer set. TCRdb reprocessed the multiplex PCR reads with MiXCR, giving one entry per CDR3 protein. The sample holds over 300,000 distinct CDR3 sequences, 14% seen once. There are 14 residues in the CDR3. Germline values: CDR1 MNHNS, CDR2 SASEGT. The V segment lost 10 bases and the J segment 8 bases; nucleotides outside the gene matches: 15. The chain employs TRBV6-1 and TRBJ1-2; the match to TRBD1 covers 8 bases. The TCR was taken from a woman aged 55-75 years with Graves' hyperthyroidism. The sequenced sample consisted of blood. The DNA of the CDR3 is TGTGCCACCAAATCCCTACAGGGGGATGGAGGCTACACCTTC. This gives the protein CATKSLQGDGGYTF.